Below, 21 T cell receptor gamma chains from the same sample are listed, as sequenced in a study of gamma-delta T cells after stem cell transplantation listed by TCRdb under 2016. The receptor library was made with RT-PCR. TCRdb lists the instrument as Illumina MiSeq. Public reads were reanalyzed in TCRdb with CATT, and rows carrying the same DNA were merged afterwards. A total of roughly 950 gamma-chain clones appear in this sample, roughly 30% of them only once. The ten largest clones add up to roughly 35% of the sample. The sequencing sample was made of gamma-delta T cells. These receptors all come from a human donor. It is not recorded whose cells these are; they may come from a transplant donor.

This clone is large within its sample. One base away lies a much larger clone, so this may be a sequencing read error. The same CDR3 arises from other DNA sequences in this sample as well. This chain uses TRGV9 with TRGJP. TCRdb does not report a J gene; here it was assigned by matching the DNA to germline references. The CDR3 is 16 amino acids. In germline, CDR1 is GITISATS, CDR2 ISYDGTV (reference sequence). V was pared by 2 bases and J by 3 bases, with 1 base of the junction left unmatched. In nucleotides, the CDR3 is TGTGCCTTGTGGGAGGCGCAAGAGTTGGGCAAAAAAATCAAGGTATTT. Translation: CALWEAQELGKKIKVF.

This chain uses TRGV9 with TRGJP. No J gene is reported in TCRdb; it was inferred here by comparing the DNA with germline. The J segment lost 8 bases and the V segment lost 4 bases, leaving 5 bases of the junction unmatched. This CDR3 has 15 amino acids. Germline V lookup: CDR1 GITISATS, CDR2 ISYDGTV (reference sequence). The CDR3 loop is CALWDVKLGKKIKVF. The DNA of the CDR3 is TGTGCCTTGTGGGATGTCAAGTTGGGCAAAAAAATCAAGGTATTT.

V and J are TRGV9 and TRGJP. As TCRdb names no J gene, one was assigned here on the basis of a DNA match to germline. The trim removed 4 bases at V and 6 bases at J, leaving 9 bases unmatched. The CDR3 loop spans 17 amino acids. Germline assignment: CDR1 GITISATS and CDR2 ISYDGTV (reference sequence). The CDR3 loop reads CALWDLPGELGKKIKVF. CDR3 coding DNA: TGTGCCTTGTGGGACCTTCCGGGAGAGTTGGGCAAAAAAATCAAGGTATTT.

In its sample, this clone ranks as large. The gene calls are TRGV9 and TRGJP. The J gene was not available in TCRdb and was assigned here by matching the DNA to germline segments. This CDR3 is 19 amino acids long. Germline CDR1 and CDR2: GITISATS and ISYDGTV (reference sequence). After removal of 1 base from V and 7 bases from J, the junction contained 13 bases not matched to a gene. The chain's CDR3 is CALWEVRTDRELGKKIKVF. CDR3 DNA: TGTGCCTTGTGGGAGGTACGAACAGACAGGGAGTTGGGCAAAAAAATCAAGGTATTT.

The chain joins TRGV9 to TRGJP. The J gene is not listed in TCRdb, so it was assigned here from a DNA match to germline. The length of the CDR3 is 18 residues. CDR1 is GITISATS, CDR2 ISYDGTV, per germline (reference sequence). With 1 base clipped from V and 3 bases from J, the junction kept 6 bases outside the gene matches. DNA for the CDR3: TGTGCCTTGTGGGAGGTCCTCCCGCAAGAGTTGGGCAAAAAAATCAAGGTATTT. Protein sequence: CALWEVLPQELGKKIKVF.

By sample fraction, this clone is hyperexpanded (1% or more). Other DNA sequences in this specimen translate into the identical CDR3. The chain has TRGV9 and TRGJP. The J gene, absent from TCRdb, was called here by matching the DNA to germline. This CDR3 has 16 amino acids. The V and J ends lost 0 bases and 7 bases, in that order; junction bases with no gene match: 3. Germline V lookup: CDR1 GITISATS, CDR2 ISYDGTV (reference sequence). DNA of the CDR3: TGTGCCTTGTGGGAGGTGCAGGAGTTGGGCAAAAAAATCAAGGTATTT. It encodes CALWEVQELGKKIKVF.

Turning to this clone: The same CDR3 also results from other DNA sequences found in this sample. The chain links TRGV9 to TRGJP. The J gene, missing from TCRdb, was assigned here through DNA to germline matching. The CDR3 has 17 residues. V was pared by 0 bases and J by 6 bases, with 5 bases of the junction left unmatched. In germline, CDR1 is GITISATS, CDR2 ISYDGTV (reference sequence). Here the CDR3 reads CALWEVRGELGKKIKVF. In DNA form, the CDR3 reads TGTGCCTTGTGGGAGGTGCGTGGAGAGTTGGGCAAAAAAATCAAGGTATTT.

This clone was seen a handful of times. The chain has TRGV9 and TRGJP. TCRdb lists no J gene, so it was determined here by aligning the DNA to germline. J was trimmed by 6 bases and V by 4 bases; bases with no gene match: 3. This CDR3 region has 15 residues. Germline V gene lookup returns CDR1 GITISATS and CDR2 ISYDGTV (reference sequence). The CDR3 here is CALWDPELGKKIKVF. The CDR3 DNA reads as TGTGCCTTGTGGGATCCAGAGTTGGGCAAAAAAATCAAGGTATTT.

In its sample, this clone ranks as large. Other DNA sequences in this sample translate to the same CDR3. This chain joins TRGV9 and TRGJP. The J gene was not available in TCRdb and was assigned here by matching the DNA to germline segments. Germline CDR1 GITISATS, CDR2 ISYDGTV (reference sequence). This CDR3 contains 17 residues. Trimming removed 0 bases from V and 5 bases from J; junction bases left unmatched: 4. Here the CDR3 reads CALWEVREELGKKIKVF. The CDR3 coding sequence is TGTGCCTTGTGGGAGGTGCGGGAAGAGTTGGGCAAAAAAATCAAGGTATTT.

Only a few counts were recorded for this clone. Other nucleotide sequences in the sample specify the same CDR3. DNA of the CDR3: TGTGCCTTGTGGGAGGTGCAACGGGAGTTGGGCAAAAAAATCAAGGTATTT. Translating it yields CALWEVQRELGKKIKVF. The chain links TRGV9 to TRGJP. Since TCRdb gives no J gene, matching the DNA to germline was used here to assign it. Germline CDR1 GITISATS, CDR2 ISYDGTV (reference sequence). V lost 0 bases to trimming and J lost 7 bases; unmatched junction nucleotides: 6. The CDR3 consists of 17 residues.

By sample share, this clone is large. Distinct nucleotide sequences in the sample also encode this CDR3. The rearrangement uses TRGV9 and TRGJP. No J segment appears in TCRdb, so it was assigned here by matching the sequence to germline. The CDR3 is made up of 16 amino acids. CDR1 GITISATS and CDR2 ISYDGTV come from the germline V gene (reference sequence). After removal of 4 bases from V and 3 bases from J, the junction contained 3 bases not matched to a gene. Here the CDR3 reads CALWEEQELGKKIKVF. For the CDR3, the DNA is TGTGCCTTGTGGGAAGAGCAAGAGTTGGGCAAAAAAATCAAGGTATTT.

This clone was observed a handful of times. The genes are TRGV9 and TRGJP. TCRdb records no J gene; here it was assigned by comparing the DNA to germline. The V gene end was trimmed by 0 bases and the J gene end by 6 bases; junction bases not matched to a gene: 5. Germline loops: CDR1 GITISATS, CDR2 ISYDGTV (reference sequence). The CDR3 is 17 amino acids. The CDR3 region is CALWEVHSELGKKIKVF. CDR3 bases: TGTGCCTTGTGGGAGGTGCATTCAGAGTTGGGCAAAAAAATCAAGGTATTT.

This clone is labeled as large. V usage is TRGV9 and J usage is TRGJ1 or TRGJ2. The J gene was not available in TCRdb and was assigned here by matching the DNA to germline segments. CDR3 size: 16 residues. Germline V gene sequence: CDR1 GITISATS, CDR2 ISYDGTV (reference sequence). The ends lost 2 bases at V and 7 bases at J; junction bases unmatched: 17. CDR3 sequence (DNA): TGTGCCTTGTGGGAGGCCAAAAAACCCCCGAAATATAAGAAACTCTTT. It encodes CALWEAKKPPKYKKLF.

By share, this clone counts as large. V gene TRGV8 combines with J gene TRGJ1 or TRGJ2. The CDR3 runs 14 residues. V lost 0 bases, J lost 6 bases, and 8 bases stayed unmatched. CDR1 is VENAVY, CDR2 YDSYNSRV, per germline. The CDR3 reads CATWDRPVCYKKLF. CDR3 coding DNA: TGTGCCACCTGGGATAGGCCGGTCTGTTATAAGAAACTCTTT.

The V call is TRGV9, the J call TRGJ1 or TRGJ2. Because TCRdb records no J gene, it was assigned here through a match of the DNA to germline. The length of the CDR3 is 14 residues. Per the germline V gene, CDR1 is GITISATS and CDR2 is ISYDGTV (reference sequence). Trimming took 4 bases from V and 6 from J; bases not matched to a gene: 12. CDR3 DNA: TGTGCCTTGTGGGATACTGATAGCCCTTATAAGAAACTCTTT. Amino acids: CALWDTDSPYKKLF.

This clone is large by share. This sample includes further DNA sequences coding for the same CDR3. This chain connects TRGV9 to TRGJP. The J gene, missing from TCRdb, was assigned here through DNA to germline matching. This CDR3 has 17 residues. V lost 1 base and J lost 4; bases outside the gene matches: 4. The germline CDR1 and CDR2 sequences are GITISATS and ISYDGTV (reference sequence). For the CDR3, the DNA is TGTGCCTTGTGGGAGGTCCCCCAAGAGTTGGGCAAAAAAATCAAGGTATTT. This encodes CALWEVPQELGKKIKVF.

This clone appeared a few times. This probably arose from a read error, given a far larger clone one base away. The gene calls are TRGV9 and TRGJP. The J gene, left out of TCRdb, was set here by checking the DNA against germline. CDR3 length: 16 amino acids. Germline V CDR1 and CDR2: GITISATS, ISYDGTV (reference sequence). The CDR3 nucleotides are TGTGCCTTGTGGGGGGTGCAAGAGTTGGGCAAAAAAATCAAGGTATTT. Protein: CALWGVQELGKKIKVF.

Concerning this clone itself: Given a far larger clone just one base away, this is likely a sequencing read error. The same CDR3 is also encoded by other DNA sequences in this sample. The chain is built from TRGV9 and TRGJP. TCRdb carries no J gene annotation; the J gene was assigned here by matching the DNA with germline. CDR1 GITISATS and CDR2 ISYDGTV come from the germline V gene (reference sequence). V trimming: 0 bases; J trimming: 4 bases; junction bases outside the gene matches: 6. The CDR3 runs 18 residues. The CDR3 reads CALWEVRPQELGKKIKVF. Here the CDR3 DNA reads TGTGCCTTGTGGGAGGTGCGCCCCCAAGAGTTGGGCAAAAAAATCAAGGTATTT.

By share of the sample, this clone is large. The sample contains more than one DNA sequence encoding this CDR3. The CDR3 region has the DNA TGTGCCTTGTGGGAGGTAAGAGAGTTGGGCAAAAAAATCAAGGTATTT. Protein product: CALWEVRELGKKIKVF. This chain connects TRGV9 to TRGJP. TCRdb is silent on the J gene; assignment here came from matching the DNA to germline. Germline V gene sequence: CDR1 GITISATS, CDR2 ISYDGTV (reference sequence). The CDR3 contains 16 residues. With 1 base clipped from V and 6 bases from J, the junction kept 3 bases outside the gene matches.

This clone occurred a few times. The identical CDR3 is also encoded by other nucleotide sequences in the sample. The chain employs TRGV9 and TRGJ1 or TRGJ2. Germline matching of the DNA provided the J gene here, since TCRdb leaves it blank. The CDR3 runs 12 residues. Germline values: CDR1 GITISATS, CDR2 ISYDGTV (reference sequence). Trimming took 0 bases from V and 7 from J; bases not matched to a gene: 3. The CDR3 is CALWEVHYKKLF. The CDR3 nucleotides read TGTGCCTTGTGGGAGGTGCACTATAAGAAACTCTTT.

As concerns this clone: One end of the junction varies from germline; a read error may be responsible. The rearrangement uses TRGV9 and TRGJP. As TCRdb names no J gene, one was assigned here on the basis of a DNA match to germline. CDR3 length equals 17 residues. Germline loops: CDR1 GITISATS, CDR2 ISYDGTV (reference sequence). The CDR3 DNA sequence: TGTGCCTTGTGGGAGACTATTCAAGGGTTGGGCAAAAAAATCAAGGTATTT. Translation gives CALWETIQGLGKKIKVF.